This TCR beta chain emerged from a study of blood T cell repertoires in COVID-19. About the study: COVID-19 samples, acute and convalescent, were from the United States, Italy and Spain. PBMCs, B-cell-depleted T cells, or T cells were the source of the cDNA or gDNA that made up the material.

Libraries were prepared by immunoSEQ multiplex PCR; TCRdb keeps only in-frame clonotypes and omits some of them. The sample gives around 80,000 clones, about 88% of which show up once; 9.1% is in the top ten. The V gene's germline CDR1 is SGHRS and CDR2 YFSETQ. With V trimmed by 7 bases and J by 2 bases, 7 bases remained unmatched. The CDR3 is 15 residues long. The chain joins TRBV5-1 to TRBJ2-2; 8 positions match TRBD1. What was sequenced was peripheral blood. The receptor was isolated from a human donor in a cohort sampled during active COVID-19. The CDR3 spells CASGSGGANTGELFF. DNA for the CDR3: TGCGCCAGCGGCTCAGGGGGCGCTAACACCGGGGAGCTGTTTTTT.